This T cell receptor (beta chain) was sequenced in a study of blood T cells in healthy people across ages. It was with a sample-barcoded 5' primer and a J-beta primer mix that a second PCR of roughly 7 to 11 cycles was run. Every molecule of cDNA carried a tag from a template-switch adaptor with 12 random nucleotides. TCRdb re-analysed the 5' RACE reads in MiXCR, keeping a single row per CDR3 protein. The sample lists 900,000 to 950,000 distinct CDR3 sequences, almost 30% seen once, with about 9.4% in the top ten. This clonotype was counted at least ten times. Its antigen is unidentified. With V trimmed by 6 bases and J by 8 bases, 9 bases remained unmatched. Germline lookup yields CDR1 DFQATT and CDR2 SNEGSKA (reference sequence). The CDR3 is made up of 14 amino acids. The authors isolated at least 6 million PBMCs per sample. Findings of the study overall: In these data, TCR beta diversity tracked strongly with naive T cell percentage.

The same sample was also used in a study of T cells of mothers and their children.

This receptor was identified in a woman between 35 and 50 years old in good health. Material: blood. V and J are TRBV20-1 and TRBJ2-1; 11 bases line up with TRBD2. The CDR3 region is CSAAPSGGRDEQFF. As DNA, the CDR3 is TGCAGTGCGGCCCCTAGCGGGGGGCGGGATGAGCAGTTCTTC.